A single sample is the source of the 8 T cell receptor beta chains below, sequenced in a study of radiotherapy plus CTLA-4 blockade in lung cancer. Sequencing was performed with immunoSEQ multiplex PCR; in TCRdb, only in-frame clones are kept and a portion is missing. The table lists about 120,000 clones, 81% of them singletons. The specimen was peripheral blood, collected from a patient treated with radiotherapy plus ipilimumab. The source of these receptors is a human donor with non-small cell lung cancer that progressed on radiotherapy plus ipilimumab. Some clones in this sample may be carry-over from other donors' samples.

The V gene is TRBV2, the J gene TRBJ2-3; D possibly corresponds to TRBD1 (6 bases). The CDR3 covers 15 residues. Germline V gene sequence: CDR1 SNHLY, CDR2 FYNNEI. Between the trimmed V and J ends, which lost 3 bases and 0 bases, there was a span of 10 bases. The CDR3 DNA reads TGTGCCAGCAGTGACTGGGGGCGAAGCACAGATACGCAGTATTTT. Translated: CASSDWGRSTDTQYF.

The chain is built from TRBV4-1 and TRBJ2-3; D remains ambiguous. The CDR3 is made up of 16 amino acids. Trimming took 0 bases from V and 4 from J, leaving 14 bases between them. The germline CDR1 and CDR2 sequences are MGHRA and YSYEKL. CDR3 protein: CASSQESFRAADTQYF. The CDR3 nucleotides are TGCGCCAGCAGCCAAGAATCCTTCAGAGCTGCAGATACGCAGTATTTT.

V gene TRBV5-4 combines with J gene TRBJ2-7; TRBD2 agrees at 7 bases. The germline V gene has CDR1 SGHNT and CDR2 YYREEE (reference sequence). This CDR3 is 14 amino acids long. Unmatched junction bases numbered 9, after V lost 4 bases and J lost 5 bases. The CDR3 sequence is CASSPRWDYNEQYF. The DNA for the CDR3 is TGTGCCAGCAGCCCTCGGTGGGACTACAACGAGCAGTACTTC. Combining the CDR3 with reference TRBV5-4 and TRBJ2-7 gives the whole variable domain ETGVTQSPTHLIKTRGQQVTLRCSSQSGHNTVSWYQQALGQGPQFIFQYYREEENGRGNFPPRFSGLQFPNYSSELNVNALELDDSALYLCASSPRWDYNEQYFGPGTRLTVT.

The chain recombines TRBV2 with TRBJ1-1; D is undetermined. V was pared by 2 bases and J by 1 base, with 8 bases between. Germline CDR1 is SNHLY and CDR2 is FYNNEI. The CDR3 is 14 amino acids. Written as DNA, the CDR3 is TGTGCCAGCAGTGAAAGAAGGGAGAACACTGAAGCTTTCTTT. Translating it yields CASSERRENTEAFF.

The chain employs TRBV6-5 and TRBJ1-3, with 7 bases matching TRBD1. The V and J ends lost 6 bases and 0 bases, in that order; junction bases with no gene match: 5. The CDR3 totals 15 residues. CDR1 is MNHEY, CDR2 SVGAGI, per germline. This CDR3 is CASRRQGSSGNTIYF. In DNA, the CDR3 is TGTGCCAGCAGGAGACAGGGTAGCTCTGGAAACACCATATATTTT.

The chain combines TRBV18 with TRBJ2-5, with D possibly TRBD1 on 5 matching bases. The germline gives CDR1 KGHSH, CDR2 LQKENI. The CDR3 is made up of 15 amino acids. Trimming pared 3 bases from V and 6 bases from J, leaving 17 bases between. Here the CDR3 reads CASSPGQGQAKTQYF. The CDR3 coding sequence is TGTGCCAGCTCACCGGGGCAGGGTCAGGCGAAGACCCAGTACTTC.

The chain joins TRBV5-1 to TRBJ1-1; D ambiguous. The V gene lost 2 bases and the J gene lost 5 bases, with 10 bases spanning the gap. This CDR3 comprises 13 residues. From germline, CDR1 is SGHRS and CDR2 YFSETQ. CDR3 coding DNA: TGCGCCAGCAGCTTTGACACGGAAACTGAAGCTTTCTTT. Protein sequence: CASSFDTETEAFF.

This chain connects TRBV4-2 to TRBJ2-3; 7 positions agree with TRBD2. The germline CDR1 and CDR2 sequences are LGHNA and YNFKEQ. Trimming at V came to 3 bases and at J to 6 bases, leaving 12 bases not matched to a gene. There are 16 residues in the CDR3. This CDR3 reads CASSHERGDAYDTQYF. The CDR3 bases are TGTGCCAGCAGCCATGAACGGGGGGACGCATACGATACGCAGTATTTT.